A single sample is the source of the 11 T cell receptor beta chains below, sequenced in a study of T cell responses to AZD1222 COVID-19 vaccine. The data were produced by immunoSEQ multiplex PCR, yet TCRdb's version contains in-frame clones alone and is incomplete. The sample lists 180,000 or so clones; just over 90% were seen once. Sequencing was performed on peripheral blood, taken on day 0 of AZD1222 vaccination. Receptor source: an adult in good health.

The gene calls are TRBV5-4 and TRBJ1-4; D call uncertain. In germline, CDR1 is SGHNT, CDR2 YYREEE (reference sequence). This CDR3 spans 13 amino acids. Trimming pared 0 bases from V and 8 bases from J, leaving 8 bases between. The CDR3 DNA reads TGTGCCAGCAGCTTGGCCCAGGAGGAAAAACTGTTTTTT. This sequence encodes CASSLAQEEKLFF.

The rearrangement links TRBV18 to TRBJ1-4, with TRBD1 matching over 10 bases. The CDR3 runs to 15 residues. In germline, CDR1 is KGHSH, CDR2 LQKENI. Trimming removed 6 bases from V and 6 bases from J; junction bases left unmatched: 7. CDR3 sequence reads: CASSPGQGSDEKLFF. Written as DNA, the CDR3 is TGTGCCAGCTCGCCGGGACAGGGGTCGGATGAAAAACTGTTTTTT.

The V and J genes are TRBV11-2 and TRBJ1-3; 7 nucleotides agree with TRBD1. Germline lookup yields CDR1 SGHAT and CDR2 FQNNGV. J lost 0 bases, V lost 5 bases, and 13 bases had no gene match. The CDR3 is 18 residues long. The CDR3 nucleotides are TGTGCCAGCAGCCTCTGGGCGGACAGGCGGATCTCTGGAAACACCATATATTTT. Translation: CASSLWADRRISGNTIYF.

A single count supports this clone. This chain links TRBV29-1 with TRBJ2-7; possible D gene TRBD2, 6 bases. Per germline, CDR1 SQVTM and CDR2 ANQGSEA. The CDR3 spans 12 residues. Trimming shortened V by 6 bases and J by 4 bases, and 13 bases separated the two germline ends. The CDR3 protein is CSVTGTRYEQYF. The CDR3 DNA reads TGCAGCGTCACCGGGACTCGTTACGAGCAGTACTTC.

The V gene is TRBV5-1, the J gene TRBJ1-3; D remains ambiguous. The CDR3 runs to 15 residues. Trimming took 5 bases from V and 0 from J, leaving 12 bases between them. Germline CDR1 and CDR2: SGHRS and YFSETQ. The CDR3 loop reads CASSYTAYSGNTIYF. The CDR3 coding sequence is TGCGCCAGCAGTTACACAGCTTACTCTGGAAACACCATATATTTT.

This chain uses TRBV9 with TRBJ1-2; D is uncertain. The CDR3 covers 13 residues. Trimming took 3 bases from V and 8 from J, leaving 14 bases between them. Germline assignment: CDR1 SGDLS and CDR2 YYNGEE. CDR3 nucleotide sequence: TGTGCCAGCAGCGGACGGTCCGTTATGGGCTACACCTTC. It is translated as CASSGRSVMGYTF.

The V call is TRBV12-3 or TRBV12-4, the J call TRBJ2-2; no firm D call. Trimming left V 1 base short and J 6 bases short, with 6 bases between. The CDR3 totals 13 residues. The CDR3 sequence is CASSLGLAGELFF. The DNA for the CDR3 is TGTGCCAGCAGTTTAGGACTTGCCGGGGAGCTGTTTTTT.

The rearrangement uses TRBV2 and TRBJ2-7, with 12 bases matching TRBD2. V dropped 5 bases and J dropped 1; count of bases not matched to a gene: 9. The CDR3 is made up of 17 amino acids. Per the germline V gene, CDR1 is SNHLY and CDR2 is FYNNEI. The CDR3 DNA is TGTGCCAGCAGTCCCCTAGCGGGAGGGCTTCGGTCCTACGAGCAGTACTTC. Its translation: CASSPLAGGLRSYEQYF.

The V gene is TRBV2, the J gene TRBJ1-3; 7 positions agree with TRBD1. V shed 6 bases and J 0 bases; nucleotides not matched to a gene: 5. Germline V lookup: CDR1 SNHLY, CDR2 FYNNEI. CDR3 length: 15 residues. The CDR3: CASSEDRSSGNTIYF. The CDR3 bases are TGTGCCAGCAGCGAGGACAGGTCCTCTGGAAACACCATATATTTT.

V and J are TRBV5-5 and TRBJ2-7; D is perhaps TRBD2 (5 bases). Germline V gene data show CDR1 as SGHKS and CDR2 as YYEKEE (reference sequence). V dropped 0 bases and J dropped 3 bases, with 19 bases sitting between them. The CDR3 extends over 17 amino acids. Written as DNA, the CDR3 is TGTGCCAGCAGCTTGGAAGGTGGGCCAACCGGGGTCTACGAGCAGTACTTC. This translates into CASSLEGGPTGVYEQYF.

The chain has TRBV28 and TRBJ2-1; possibly TRBD2 for D (5 bases). V lost 4 bases, J lost 4 bases, and 17 bases lay in between. CDR1 and CDR2 from the germline V gene are MDHEN and SYDVKM. The CDR3 runs to 16 residues. The CDR3 reads CASSSKLGERYNEQFF. Here the CDR3 DNA reads TGTGCCAGCAGTTCCAAGCTCGGGGAGAGGTACAATGAGCAGTTCTTC.